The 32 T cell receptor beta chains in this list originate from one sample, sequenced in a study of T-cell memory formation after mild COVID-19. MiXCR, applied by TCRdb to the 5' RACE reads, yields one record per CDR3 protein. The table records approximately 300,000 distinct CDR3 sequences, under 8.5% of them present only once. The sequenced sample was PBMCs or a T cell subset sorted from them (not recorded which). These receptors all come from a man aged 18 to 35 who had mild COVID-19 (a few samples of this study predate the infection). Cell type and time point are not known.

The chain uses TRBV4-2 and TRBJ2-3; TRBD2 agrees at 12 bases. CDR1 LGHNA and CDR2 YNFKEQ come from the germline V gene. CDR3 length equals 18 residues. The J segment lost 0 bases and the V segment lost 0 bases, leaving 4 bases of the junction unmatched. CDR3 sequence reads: CASSQDLAGGPSTDTQYF. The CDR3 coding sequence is TGTGCCAGCAGCCAAGATCTAGCGGGGGGGCCGAGCACAGATACGCAGTATTTT.

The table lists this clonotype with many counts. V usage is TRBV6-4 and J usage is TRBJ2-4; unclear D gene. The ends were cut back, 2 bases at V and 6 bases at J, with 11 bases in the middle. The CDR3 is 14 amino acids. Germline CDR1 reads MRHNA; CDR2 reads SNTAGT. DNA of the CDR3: TGTGCCAGCAGTGACAACGCAGGTAGAAACATTCAGTACTTC. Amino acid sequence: CASSDNAGRNIQYF.

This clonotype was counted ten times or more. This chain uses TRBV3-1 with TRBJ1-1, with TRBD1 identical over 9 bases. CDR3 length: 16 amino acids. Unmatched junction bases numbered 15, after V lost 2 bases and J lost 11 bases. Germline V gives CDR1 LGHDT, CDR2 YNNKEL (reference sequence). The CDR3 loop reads CASSQNLGPYGTGAFF. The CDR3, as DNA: TGTGCCAGCAGCCAAAACCTTGGGCCTTACGGGACAGGGGCTTTCTTT.

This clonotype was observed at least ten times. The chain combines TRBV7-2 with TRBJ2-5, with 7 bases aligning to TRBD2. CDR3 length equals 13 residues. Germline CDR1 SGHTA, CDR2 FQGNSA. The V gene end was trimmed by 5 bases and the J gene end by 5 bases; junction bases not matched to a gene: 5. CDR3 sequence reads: CASSPDGRETQYF. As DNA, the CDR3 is TGTGCCAGCAGCCCGGACGGGAGGGAGACCCAGTACTTC.

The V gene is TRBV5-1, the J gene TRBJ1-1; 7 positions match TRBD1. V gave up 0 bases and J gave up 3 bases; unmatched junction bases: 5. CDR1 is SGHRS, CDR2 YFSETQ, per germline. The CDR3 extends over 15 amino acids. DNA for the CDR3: TGCGCCAGCAGCTTGGGGACAGGCGCGGACACTGAAGCTTTCTTT. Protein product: CASSLGTGADTEAFF.

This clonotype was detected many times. In DNA, the CDR3 is TGCGCCAGCAGCTTGGTGGGGGCGCAAGAGACCCAGTACTTC. Its protein product is CASSLVGAQETQYF. The chain combines TRBV5-1 with TRBJ2-5, with D possibly TRBD1 on 6 matching bases. CDR1 SGHRS and CDR2 YFSETQ come from the germline V gene. The CDR3 loop spans 14 amino acids. Trimming removed 0 bases from V and 2 bases from J, with 8 bases in between.

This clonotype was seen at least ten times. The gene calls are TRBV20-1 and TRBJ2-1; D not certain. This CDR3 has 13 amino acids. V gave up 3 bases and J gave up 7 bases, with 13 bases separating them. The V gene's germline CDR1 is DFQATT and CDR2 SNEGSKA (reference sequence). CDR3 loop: CSARRITRNEQFF. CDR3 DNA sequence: TGCAGTGCTAGGAGAATCACTCGAAATGAGCAGTTCTTC.

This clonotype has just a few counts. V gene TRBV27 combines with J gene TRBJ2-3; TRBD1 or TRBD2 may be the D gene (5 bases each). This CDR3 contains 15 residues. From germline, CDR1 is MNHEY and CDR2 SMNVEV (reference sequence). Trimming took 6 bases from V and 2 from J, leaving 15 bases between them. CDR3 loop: CASSLRGPYTDTQYF. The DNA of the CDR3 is TGTGCCAGCAGCCTTAGGGGACCATACACAGATACGCAGTATTTT.

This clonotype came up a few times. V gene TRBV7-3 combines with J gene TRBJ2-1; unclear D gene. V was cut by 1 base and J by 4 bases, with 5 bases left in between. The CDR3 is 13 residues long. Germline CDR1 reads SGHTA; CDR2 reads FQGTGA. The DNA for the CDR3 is TGTGCCAGCAGCTTAAACCTATACAATGAGCAGTTCTTC. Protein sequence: CASSLNLYNEQFF.

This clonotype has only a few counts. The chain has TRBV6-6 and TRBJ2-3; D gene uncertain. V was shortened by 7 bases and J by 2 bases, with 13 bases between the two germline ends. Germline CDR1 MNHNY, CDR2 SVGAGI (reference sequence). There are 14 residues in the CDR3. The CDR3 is CASTGDSYTDTQYF. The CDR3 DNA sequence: TGTGCCAGCACCGGAGACTCGTACACAGATACGCAGTATTTT.

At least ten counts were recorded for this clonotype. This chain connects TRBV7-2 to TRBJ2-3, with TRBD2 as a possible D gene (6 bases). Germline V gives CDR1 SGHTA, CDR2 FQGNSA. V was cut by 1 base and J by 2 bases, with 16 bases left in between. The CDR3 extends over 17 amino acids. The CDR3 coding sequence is TGTGCCAGCAGCTTAGTAAAAGCGGGCGACCTCACAGATACGCAGTATTTT. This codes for CASSLVKAGDLTDTQYF. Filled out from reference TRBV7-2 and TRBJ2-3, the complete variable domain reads GAGVSQSPSNKVTEKGKDVELRCDPISGHTALYWYRQSLGQGLEFLIYFQGNSAPDKSGLPSDRFSAERTGGSVSTLTIQRTQQEDSAVYLCASSLVKAGDLTDTQYFGPGTRLTVL.

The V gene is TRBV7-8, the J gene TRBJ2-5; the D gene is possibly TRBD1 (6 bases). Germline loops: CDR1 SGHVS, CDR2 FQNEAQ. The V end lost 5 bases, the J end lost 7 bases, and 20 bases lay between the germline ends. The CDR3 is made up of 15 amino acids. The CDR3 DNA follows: TGTGCCAGCAGCCAGACCCGGGACCTACAGGGGACCCAGTACTTC. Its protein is CASSQTRDLQGTQYF.

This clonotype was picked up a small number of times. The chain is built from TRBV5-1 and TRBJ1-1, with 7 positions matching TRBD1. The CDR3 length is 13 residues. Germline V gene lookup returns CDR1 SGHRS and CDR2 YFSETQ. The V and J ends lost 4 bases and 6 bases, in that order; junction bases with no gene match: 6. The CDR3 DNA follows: TGCGCCAGCAGCACGGGACAGATACCTGAAGCTTTCTTT. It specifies CASSTGQIPEAFF.

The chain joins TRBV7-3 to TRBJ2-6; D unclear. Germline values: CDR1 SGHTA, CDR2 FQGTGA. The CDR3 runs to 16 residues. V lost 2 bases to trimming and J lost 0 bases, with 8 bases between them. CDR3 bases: TGTGCCAGCAGCTTAGGGGTCCACTCTGGGGCCAACGTCCTGACTTTC. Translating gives CASSLGVHSGANVLTF.

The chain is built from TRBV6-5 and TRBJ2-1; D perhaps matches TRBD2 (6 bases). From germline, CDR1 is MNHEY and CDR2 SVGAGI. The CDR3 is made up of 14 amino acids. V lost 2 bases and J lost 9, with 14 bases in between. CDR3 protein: CASSYGEEWSEQFF. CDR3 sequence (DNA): TGTGCCAGCAGTTACGGGGAGGAGTGGAGTGAGCAGTTCTTC.

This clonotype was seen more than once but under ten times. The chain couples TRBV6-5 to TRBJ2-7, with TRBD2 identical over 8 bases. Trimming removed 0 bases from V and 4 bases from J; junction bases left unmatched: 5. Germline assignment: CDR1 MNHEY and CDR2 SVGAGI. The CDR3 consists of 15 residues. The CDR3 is CASSYSSGGAYEQYF. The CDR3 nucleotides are TGTGCCAGCAGTTACTCAAGCGGGGGAGCTTACGAGCAGTACTTC.

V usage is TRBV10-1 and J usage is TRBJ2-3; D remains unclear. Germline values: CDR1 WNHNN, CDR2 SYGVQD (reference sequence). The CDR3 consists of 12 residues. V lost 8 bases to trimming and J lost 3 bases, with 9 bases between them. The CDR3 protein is CASGENTDTQYF. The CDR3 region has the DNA TGCGCCAGCGGGGAAAATACAGATACGCAGTATTTT.

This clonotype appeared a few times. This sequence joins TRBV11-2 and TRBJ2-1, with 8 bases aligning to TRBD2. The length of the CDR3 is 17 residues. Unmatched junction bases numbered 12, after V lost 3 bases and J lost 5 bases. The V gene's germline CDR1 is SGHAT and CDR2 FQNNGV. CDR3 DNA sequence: TGTGCCAGCAGCTTTTCCCCCGGGACTAGTCTGAACAATGAGCAGTTCTTC. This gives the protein CASSFSPGTSLNNEQFF.

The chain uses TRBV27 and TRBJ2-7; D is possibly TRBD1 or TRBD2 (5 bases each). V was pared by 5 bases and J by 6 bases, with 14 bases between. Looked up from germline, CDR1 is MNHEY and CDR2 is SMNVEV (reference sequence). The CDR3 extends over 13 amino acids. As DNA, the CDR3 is TGTGCCAGCAGTCCAACGATCGGGGCCGAGCAGTACTTC. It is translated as CASSPTIGAEQYF.

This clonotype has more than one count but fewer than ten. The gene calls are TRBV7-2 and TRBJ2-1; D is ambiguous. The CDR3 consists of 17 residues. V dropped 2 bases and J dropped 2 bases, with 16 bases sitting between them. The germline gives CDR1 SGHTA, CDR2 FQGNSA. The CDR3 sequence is CASSLYRPEVTYNEQFF. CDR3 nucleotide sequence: TGTGCCAGCAGCTTATACCGACCAGAAGTCACCTACAATGAGCAGTTCTTC.

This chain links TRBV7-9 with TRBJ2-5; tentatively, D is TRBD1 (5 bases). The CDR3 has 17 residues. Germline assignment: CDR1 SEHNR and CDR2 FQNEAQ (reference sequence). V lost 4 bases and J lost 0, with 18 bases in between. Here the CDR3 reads CASSSILREGYQETQYF. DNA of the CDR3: TGTGCCAGCAGCTCCATCCTCAGGGAAGGGTACCAAGAGACCCAGTACTTC.

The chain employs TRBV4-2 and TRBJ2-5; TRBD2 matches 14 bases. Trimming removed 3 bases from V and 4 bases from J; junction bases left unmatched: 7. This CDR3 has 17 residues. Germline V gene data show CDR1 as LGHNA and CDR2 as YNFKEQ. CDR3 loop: CASSHRGLAGGRETQYF. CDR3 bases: TGTGCCAGCAGCCACCGAGGACTAGCGGGGGGCAGAGAGACCCAGTACTTC.

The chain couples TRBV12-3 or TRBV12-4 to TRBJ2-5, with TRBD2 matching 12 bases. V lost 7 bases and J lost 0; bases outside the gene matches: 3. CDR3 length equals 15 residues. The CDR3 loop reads CASNRLAGDQETQYF. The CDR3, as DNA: TGTGCCAGCAATAGACTAGCGGGGGACCAAGAGACCCAGTACTTC.

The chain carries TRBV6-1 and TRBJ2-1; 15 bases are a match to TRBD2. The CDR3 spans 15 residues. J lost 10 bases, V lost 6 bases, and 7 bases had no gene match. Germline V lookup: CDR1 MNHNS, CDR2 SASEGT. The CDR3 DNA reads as TGTGCCAGCAGCCGGGGACTAGCGGGGGGATGGGAGCAGTTCTTC. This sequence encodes CASSRGLAGGWEQFF.

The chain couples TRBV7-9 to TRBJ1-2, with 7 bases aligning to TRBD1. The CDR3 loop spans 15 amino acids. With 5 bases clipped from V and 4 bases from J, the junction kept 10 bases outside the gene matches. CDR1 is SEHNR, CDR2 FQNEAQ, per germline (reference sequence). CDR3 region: CASSAPGTVLYGYTF. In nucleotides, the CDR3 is TGTGCCAGCAGCGCCCCCGGGACAGTTCTCTATGGCTACACCTTC.

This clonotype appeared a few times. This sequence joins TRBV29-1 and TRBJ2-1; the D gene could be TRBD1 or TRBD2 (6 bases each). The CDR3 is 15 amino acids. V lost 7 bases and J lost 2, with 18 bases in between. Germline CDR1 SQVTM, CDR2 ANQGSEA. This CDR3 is CSGRVLQGPYNEQFF. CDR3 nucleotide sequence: TGCAGCGGGAGGGTATTACAGGGTCCCTACAATGAGCAGTTCTTC.

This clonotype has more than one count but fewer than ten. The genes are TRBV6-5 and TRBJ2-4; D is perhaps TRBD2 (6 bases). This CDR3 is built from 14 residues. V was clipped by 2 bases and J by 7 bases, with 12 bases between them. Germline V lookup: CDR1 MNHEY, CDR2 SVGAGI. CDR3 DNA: TGTGCCAGCAGTTACCTTCGGGGGTCGAACATTCAGTACTTC. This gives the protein CASSYLRGSNIQYF.

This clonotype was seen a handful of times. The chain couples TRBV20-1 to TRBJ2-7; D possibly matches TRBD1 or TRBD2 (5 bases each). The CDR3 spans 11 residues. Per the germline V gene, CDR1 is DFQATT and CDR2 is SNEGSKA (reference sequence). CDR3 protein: CSGTKSYEQYV. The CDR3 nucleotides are TGCTCCGGGACGAAGTCCTACGAGCAGTACGTC.

In DNA form, the CDR3 reads TGTGCCAGCAGCTTGGGCCGCTTGCTCTCCTATAATTCACCCCTCCACTTT. It specifies CASSLGRLLSYNSPLHF. The genes are TRBV7-2 and TRBJ1-6, with D unclear. The V gene lost 3 bases and the J gene lost 0 bases, with 12 bases spanning the gap. Germline CDR1 is SGHTA and CDR2 is FQGNSA. This CDR3 comprises 17 residues.

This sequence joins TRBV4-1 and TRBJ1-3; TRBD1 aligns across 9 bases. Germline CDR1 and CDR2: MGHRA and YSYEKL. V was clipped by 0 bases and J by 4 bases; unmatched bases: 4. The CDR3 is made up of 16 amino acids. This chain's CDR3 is CASSQDRGTGGNTIYF. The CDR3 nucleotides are TGCGCCAGCAGCCAAGACCGAGGGACAGGGGGAAACACCATATATTTT.

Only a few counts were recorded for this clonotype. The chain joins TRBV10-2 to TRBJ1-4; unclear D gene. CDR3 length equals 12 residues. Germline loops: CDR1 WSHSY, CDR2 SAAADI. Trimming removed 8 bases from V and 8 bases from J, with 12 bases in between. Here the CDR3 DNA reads TGCGCCAGCGGTGGTTCGGGCGAAAAACTGTTTTTT. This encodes CASGGSGEKLFF.

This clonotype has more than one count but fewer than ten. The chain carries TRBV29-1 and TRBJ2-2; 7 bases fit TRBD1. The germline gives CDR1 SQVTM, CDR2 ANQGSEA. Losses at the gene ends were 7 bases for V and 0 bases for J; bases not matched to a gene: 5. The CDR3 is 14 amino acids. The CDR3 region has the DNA TGCAGCGCAGGACAGGAGGCGAACACCGGGGAGCTGTTTTTT. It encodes CSAGQEANTGELFF.